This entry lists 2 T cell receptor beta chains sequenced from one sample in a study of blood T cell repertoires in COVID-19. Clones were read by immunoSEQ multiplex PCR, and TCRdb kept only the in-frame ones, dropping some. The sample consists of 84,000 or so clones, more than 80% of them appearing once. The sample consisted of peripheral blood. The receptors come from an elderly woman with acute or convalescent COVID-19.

CDR3 sequence reads: CASSPGWRFGYTF. The CDR3 region has the DNA TGTGCCAGCAGCCCCGGTTGGAGGTTTGGCTACACCTTC. The chain joins TRBV7-2 to TRBJ1-2; D not certain. V lost 5 bases and J 7 bases, leaving 14 bases between the germline ends. CDR3 length: 13 amino acids. Germline CDR1 and CDR2: SGHTA and FQGNSA. The variable domain in full, with the rest retrieved from reference TRBV7-2 and TRBJ1-2, is GAGVSQSPSNKVTEKGKDVELRCDPISGHTALYWYRQSLGQGLEFLIYFQGNSAPDKSGLPSDRFSAERTGGSVSTLTIQRTQQEDSAVYLCASSPGWRFGYTFGSGTRLTVV.

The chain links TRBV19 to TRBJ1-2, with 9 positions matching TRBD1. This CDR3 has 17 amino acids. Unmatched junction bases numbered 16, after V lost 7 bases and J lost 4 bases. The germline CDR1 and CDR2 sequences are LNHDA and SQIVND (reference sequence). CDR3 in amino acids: CASKAMDRGLGSYGYTF. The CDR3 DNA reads TGTGCCAGTAAGGCAATGGACAGGGGCCTAGGTAGCTATGGCTACACCTTC. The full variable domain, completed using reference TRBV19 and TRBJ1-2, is DGGITQSPKYLFRKEGQNVTLSCEQNLNHDAMYWYRQDPGQGLRLIYYSQIVNDFQKGDIAEGYSVSREKKESFPLTVTSAQKNPTAFYLCASKAMDRGLGSYGYTFGSGTRLTVV.